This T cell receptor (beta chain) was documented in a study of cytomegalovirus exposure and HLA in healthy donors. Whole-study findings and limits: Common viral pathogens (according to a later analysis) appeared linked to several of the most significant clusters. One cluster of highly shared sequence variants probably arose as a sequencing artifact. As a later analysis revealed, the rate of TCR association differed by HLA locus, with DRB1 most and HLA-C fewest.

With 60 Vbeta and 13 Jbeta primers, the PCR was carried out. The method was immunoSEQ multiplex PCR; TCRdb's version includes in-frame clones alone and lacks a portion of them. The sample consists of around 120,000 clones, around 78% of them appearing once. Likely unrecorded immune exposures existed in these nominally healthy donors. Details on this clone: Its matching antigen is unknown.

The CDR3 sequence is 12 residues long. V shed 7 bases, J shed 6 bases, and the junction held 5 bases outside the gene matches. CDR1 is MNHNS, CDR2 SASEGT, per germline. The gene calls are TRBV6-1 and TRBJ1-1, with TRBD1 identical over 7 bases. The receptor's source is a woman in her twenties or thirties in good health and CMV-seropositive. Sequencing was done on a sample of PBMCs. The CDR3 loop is CASKSRGSEAFF. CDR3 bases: TGTGCCAGCAAATCCAGGGGGTCTGAAGCTTTCTTT.